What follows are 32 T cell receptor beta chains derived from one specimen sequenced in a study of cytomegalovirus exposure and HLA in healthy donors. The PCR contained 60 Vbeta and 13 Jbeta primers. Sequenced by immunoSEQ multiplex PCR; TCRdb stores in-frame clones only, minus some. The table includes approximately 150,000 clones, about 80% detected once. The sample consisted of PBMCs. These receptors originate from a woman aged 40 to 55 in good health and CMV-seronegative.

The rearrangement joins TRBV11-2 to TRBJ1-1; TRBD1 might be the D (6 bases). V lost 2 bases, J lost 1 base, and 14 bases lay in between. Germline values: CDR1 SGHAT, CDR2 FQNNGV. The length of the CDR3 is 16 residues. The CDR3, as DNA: TGTGCCAGCAGCTTATGGCAGGGGTTGGGGAACACTGAAGCTTTCTTT. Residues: CASSLWQGLGNTEAFF.

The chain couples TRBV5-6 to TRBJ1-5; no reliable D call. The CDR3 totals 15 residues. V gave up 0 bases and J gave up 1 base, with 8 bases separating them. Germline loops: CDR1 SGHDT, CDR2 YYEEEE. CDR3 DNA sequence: TGTGCCAGCAGCTTGGGAGGGAGAAGCAATCAGCCCCAGCATTTT. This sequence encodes CASSLGGRSNQPQHF.

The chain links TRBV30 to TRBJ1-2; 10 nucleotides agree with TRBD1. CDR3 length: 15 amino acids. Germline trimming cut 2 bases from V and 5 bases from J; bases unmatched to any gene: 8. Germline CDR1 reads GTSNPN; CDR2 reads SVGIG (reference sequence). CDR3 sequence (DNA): TGTGCCTGGAGTTCTGGACAGGGGGAGAGATATGGCTACACCTTC. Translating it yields CAWSSGQGERYGYTF.

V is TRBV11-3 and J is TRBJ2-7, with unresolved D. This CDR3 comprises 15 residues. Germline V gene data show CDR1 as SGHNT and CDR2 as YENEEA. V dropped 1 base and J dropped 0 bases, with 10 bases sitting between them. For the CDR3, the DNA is TGTGCCAGCAGCTTAGGCGGCTCACGCTCCTACGAGCAGTACTTC. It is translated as CASSLGGSRSYEQYF.

CDR3 loop: CASSPHWQAGQPQHF. In DNA, the CDR3 is TGTGCCAGCAGCCCACATTGGCAGGCTGGTCAGCCCCAGCATTTT. The chain carries TRBV9 and TRBJ1-5; D not certain. The germline V gene encodes CDR1 SGDLS and CDR2 YYNGEE. This CDR3 region has 15 residues. V lost 4 bases, J lost 6 bases, and 17 bases lay in between.

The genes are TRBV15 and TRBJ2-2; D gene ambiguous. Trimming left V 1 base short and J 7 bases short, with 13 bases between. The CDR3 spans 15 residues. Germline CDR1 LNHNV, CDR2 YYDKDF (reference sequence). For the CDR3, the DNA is TGTGCCACCAGCAGAGTGGGCAGTTCAGACGGGGAGCTGTTTTTT. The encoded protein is CATSRVGSSDGELFF.

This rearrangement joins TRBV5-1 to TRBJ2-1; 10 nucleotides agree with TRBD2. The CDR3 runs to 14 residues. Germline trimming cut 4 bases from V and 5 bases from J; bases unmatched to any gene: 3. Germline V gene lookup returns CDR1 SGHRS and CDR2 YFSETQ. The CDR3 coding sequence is TGCGCCAGCAGCCGGACTAGCGGTGACAATGAGCAGTTCTTC. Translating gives CASSRTSGDNEQFF.

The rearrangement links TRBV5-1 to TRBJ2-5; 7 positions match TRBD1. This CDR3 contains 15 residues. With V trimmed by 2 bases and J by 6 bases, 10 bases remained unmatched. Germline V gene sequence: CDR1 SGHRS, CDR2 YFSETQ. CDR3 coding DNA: TGCGCCAGCAGCTTCCCAGACAGGGCTGAAAAGACCCAGTACTTC. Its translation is CASSFPDRAEKTQYF. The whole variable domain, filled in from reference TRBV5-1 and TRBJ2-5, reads KAGVTQTPRYLIKTRGQQVTLSCSPISGHRSVSWYQQTPGQGLQFLFEYFSETQRNKGNFPGRFSGRQFSNSRSEMNVSTLELGDSALYLCASSFPDRAEKTQYFGPGTRLLVL.

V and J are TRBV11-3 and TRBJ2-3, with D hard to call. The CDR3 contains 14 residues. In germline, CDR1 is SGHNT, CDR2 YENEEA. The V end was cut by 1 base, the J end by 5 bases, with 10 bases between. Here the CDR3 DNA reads TGTGCCAGCAGCTTAGGGGCAGACCTAGATACGCAGTATTTT. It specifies CASSLGADLDTQYF.

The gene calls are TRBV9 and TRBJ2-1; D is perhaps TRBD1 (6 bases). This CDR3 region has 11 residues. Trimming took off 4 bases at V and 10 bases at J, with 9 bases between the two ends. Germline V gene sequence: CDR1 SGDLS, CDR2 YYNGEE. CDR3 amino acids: CASSPGTEQFF. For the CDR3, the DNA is TGTGCCAGCAGCCCAGGGACAGAGCAGTTCTTC.

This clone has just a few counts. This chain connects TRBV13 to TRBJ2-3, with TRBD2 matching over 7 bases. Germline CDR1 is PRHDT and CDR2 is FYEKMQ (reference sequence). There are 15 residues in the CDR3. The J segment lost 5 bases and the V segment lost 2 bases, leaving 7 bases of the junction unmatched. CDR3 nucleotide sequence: TGTGCCAGCAGCTTAAGGCCTAGCGGCGGAGATACGCAGTATTTT. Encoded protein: CASSLRPSGGDTQYF.

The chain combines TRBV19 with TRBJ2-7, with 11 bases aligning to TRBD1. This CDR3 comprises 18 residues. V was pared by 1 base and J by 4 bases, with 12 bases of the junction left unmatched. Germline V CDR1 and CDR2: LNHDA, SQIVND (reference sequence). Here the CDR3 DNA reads TGTGCCAGTAGTATAGGAGGACAGGGGGCCTCGTCGGTTTACGAGCAGTACTTC. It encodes CASSIGGQGASSVYEQYF.

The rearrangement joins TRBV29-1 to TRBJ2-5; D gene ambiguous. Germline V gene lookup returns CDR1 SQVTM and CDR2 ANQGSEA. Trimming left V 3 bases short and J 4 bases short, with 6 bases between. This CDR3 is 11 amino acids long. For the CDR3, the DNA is TGCAGCGTTGACCTCGGAGAGACCCAGTACTTC. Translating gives CSVDLGETQYF.

CDR3 region: CASGGGTQYF. The CDR3 DNA is TGTGCCAGCGGGGGGGGTACGCAGTATTTT. The chain couples TRBV27 to TRBJ2-3, with 7 bases fitting TRBD2. This CDR3 region has 10 residues. Looked up from germline, CDR1 is MNHEY and CDR2 is SMNVEV (reference sequence). The J segment lost 8 bases and the V segment lost 8 bases, leaving 1 base of the junction unmatched.

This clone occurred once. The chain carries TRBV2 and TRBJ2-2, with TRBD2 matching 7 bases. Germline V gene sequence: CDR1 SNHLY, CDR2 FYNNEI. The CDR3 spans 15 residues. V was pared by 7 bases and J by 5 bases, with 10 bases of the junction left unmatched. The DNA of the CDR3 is TGTGCCAGCACGGAGGGAGGGCCCCTTACCGGGGAGCTGTTTTTT. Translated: CASTEGGPLTGELFF.

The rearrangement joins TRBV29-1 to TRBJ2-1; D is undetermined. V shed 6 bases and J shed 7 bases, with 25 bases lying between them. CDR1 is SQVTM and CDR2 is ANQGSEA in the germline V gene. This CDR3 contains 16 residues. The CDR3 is CSVLRSQVHPSNEQFF. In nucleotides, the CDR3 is TGCAGCGTACTCCGATCCCAGGTCCATCCGTCAAATGAGCAGTTCTTC.

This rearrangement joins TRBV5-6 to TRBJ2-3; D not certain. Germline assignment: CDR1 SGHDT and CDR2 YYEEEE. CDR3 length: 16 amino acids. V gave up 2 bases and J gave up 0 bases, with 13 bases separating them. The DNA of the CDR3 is TGTGCCAGCAGCTTTAGGCTAGAGACTAGCACAGATACGCAGTATTTT. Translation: CASSFRLETSTDTQYF.

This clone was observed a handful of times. The CDR3 sequence is CASSHGTGGPTNEKLFF. The DNA of the CDR3 is TGTGCCAGCAGCCACGGGACAGGGGGCCCAACTAATGAAAAACTGTTTTTT. This chain uses TRBV11-3 with TRBJ1-4, with 12 bases that match TRBD1. Germline CDR1 and CDR2: SGHNT and YENEEA. J gave up 0 bases and V 5 bases, and 4 bases lay outside the gene matches. This CDR3 comprises 17 residues.

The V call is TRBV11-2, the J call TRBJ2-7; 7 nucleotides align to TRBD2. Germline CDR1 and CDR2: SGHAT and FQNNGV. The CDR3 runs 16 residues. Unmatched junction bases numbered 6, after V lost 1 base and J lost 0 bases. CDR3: CASSLVRAGDSYEQYF. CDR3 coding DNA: TGTGCCAGCAGCTTAGTAAGGGCGGGGGACTCCTACGAGCAGTACTTC.

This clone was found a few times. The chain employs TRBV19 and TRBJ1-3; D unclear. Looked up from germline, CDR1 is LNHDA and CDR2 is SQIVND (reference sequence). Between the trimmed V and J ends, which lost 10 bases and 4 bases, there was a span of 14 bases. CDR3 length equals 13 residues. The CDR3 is CATGGIIGNTIYF. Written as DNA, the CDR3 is TGTGCCACCGGCGGCATTATCGGAAACACCATATATTTT.

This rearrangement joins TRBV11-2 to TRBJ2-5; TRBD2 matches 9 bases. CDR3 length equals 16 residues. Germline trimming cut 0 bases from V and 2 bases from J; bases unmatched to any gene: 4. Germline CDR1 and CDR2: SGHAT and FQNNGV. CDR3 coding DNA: TGTGCCAGCAGCTTAGACCCAGCGGGAGGACAAGAGACCCAGTACTTC. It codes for CASSLDPAGGQETQYF.

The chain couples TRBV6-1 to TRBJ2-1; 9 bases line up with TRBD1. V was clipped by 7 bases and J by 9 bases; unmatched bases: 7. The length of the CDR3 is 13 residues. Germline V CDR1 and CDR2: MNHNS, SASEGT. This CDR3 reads CASKSGQGSEQFF. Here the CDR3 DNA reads TGTGCCAGCAAGTCAGGACAGGGGAGTGAGCAGTTCTTC.

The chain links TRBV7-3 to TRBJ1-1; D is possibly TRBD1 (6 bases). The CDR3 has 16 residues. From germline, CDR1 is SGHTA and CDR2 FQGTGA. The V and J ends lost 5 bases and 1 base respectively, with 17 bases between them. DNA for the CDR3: TGTGCCAGCAGCCGCGAAGGGGGAGTGGGGAACACTGAAGCTTTCTTT. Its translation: CASSREGGVGNTEAFF.

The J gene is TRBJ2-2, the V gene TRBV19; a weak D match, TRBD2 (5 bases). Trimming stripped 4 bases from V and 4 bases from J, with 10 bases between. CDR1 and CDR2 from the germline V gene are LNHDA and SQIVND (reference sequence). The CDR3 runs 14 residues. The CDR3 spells CASSTSRGTGELFF. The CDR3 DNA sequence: TGTGCCAGTAGTACTAGCCGGGGCACCGGGGAGCTGTTTTTT.

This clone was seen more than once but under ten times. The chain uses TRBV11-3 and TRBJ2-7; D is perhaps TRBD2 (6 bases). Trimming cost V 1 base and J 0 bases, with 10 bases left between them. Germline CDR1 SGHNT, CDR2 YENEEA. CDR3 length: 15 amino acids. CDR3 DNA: TGTGCCAGCAGCTTAGGACTAGTACCCTCCTACGAGCAGTACTTC. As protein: CASSLGLVPSYEQYF.

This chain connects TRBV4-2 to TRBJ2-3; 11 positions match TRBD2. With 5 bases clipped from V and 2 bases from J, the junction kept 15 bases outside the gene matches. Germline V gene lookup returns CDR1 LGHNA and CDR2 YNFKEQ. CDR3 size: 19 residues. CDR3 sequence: CASSENPTSGILATDTQYF. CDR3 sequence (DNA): TGTGCCAGCAGCGAAAATCCGACTAGCGGGATCTTGGCCACAGATACGCAGTATTTT.

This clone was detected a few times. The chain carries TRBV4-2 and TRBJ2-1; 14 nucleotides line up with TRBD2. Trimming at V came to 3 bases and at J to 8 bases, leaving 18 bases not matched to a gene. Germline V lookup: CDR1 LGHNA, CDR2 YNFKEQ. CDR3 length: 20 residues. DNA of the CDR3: TGTGCCAGCAGCCACCTGGGACTAGCGGGAGCCGAGGGTAGACGGGATGAGCAGTTCTTC. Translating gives CASSHLGLAGAEGRRDEQFF.

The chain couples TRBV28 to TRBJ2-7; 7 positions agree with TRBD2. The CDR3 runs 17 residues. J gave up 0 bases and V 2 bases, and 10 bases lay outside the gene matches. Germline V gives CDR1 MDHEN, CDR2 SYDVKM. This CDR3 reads CASSLGGAGRSSYEQYF. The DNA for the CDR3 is TGTGCCAGCAGTTTAGGGGGAGCGGGGCGTAGCTCCTACGAGCAGTACTTC.

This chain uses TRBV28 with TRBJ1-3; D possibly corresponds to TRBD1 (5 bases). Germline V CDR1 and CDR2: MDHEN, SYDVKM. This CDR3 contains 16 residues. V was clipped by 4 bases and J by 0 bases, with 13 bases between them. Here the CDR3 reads CASSSPRGGSGNTIYF. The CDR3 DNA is TGTGCCAGCAGTTCACCCCGGGGGGGCTCTGGAAACACCATATATTTT.

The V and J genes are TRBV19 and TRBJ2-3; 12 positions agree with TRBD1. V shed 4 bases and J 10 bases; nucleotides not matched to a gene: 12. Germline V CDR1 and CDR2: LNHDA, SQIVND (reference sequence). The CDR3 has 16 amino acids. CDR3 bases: TGTGCCAGTAGTAGGGGGGGACAGGGGGCGAAATTAGCGCAGTATTTT. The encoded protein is CASSRGGQGAKLAQYF. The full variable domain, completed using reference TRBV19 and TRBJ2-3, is DGGITQSPKYLFRKEGQNVTLSCEQNLNHDAMYWYRQDPGQGLRLIYYSQIVNDFQKGDIAEGYSVSREKKESFPLTVTSAQKNPTAFYLCASSRGGQGAKLAQYFGPGTRLTVL.

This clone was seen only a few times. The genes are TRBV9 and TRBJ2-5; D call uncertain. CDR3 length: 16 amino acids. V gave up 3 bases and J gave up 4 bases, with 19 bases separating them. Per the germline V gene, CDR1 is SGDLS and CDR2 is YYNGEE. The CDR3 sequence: CASSASDPRSGETQYF. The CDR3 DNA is TGTGCCAGCAGCGCCTCAGACCCCCGGTCGGGAGAGACCCAGTACTTC.

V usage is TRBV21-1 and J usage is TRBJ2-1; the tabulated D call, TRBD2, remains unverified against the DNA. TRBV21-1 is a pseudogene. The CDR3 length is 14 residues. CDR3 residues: CASSKVRGNNEQFF. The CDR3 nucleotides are TGTGCCAGCAGCAAAGTTCGGGGGAACAATGAGCAGTTCTTC.